The next 8 T cell receptor beta chains were all read from a single sample in a study of blood T cell repertoires in COVID-19. Assay used: immunoSEQ multiplex PCR; TCRdb lists only in-frame clones, some missing. In the table there are around 170,000 clones, about 87% of which are singletons. Sequenced sample: peripheral blood. Receptors were obtained from a man in his 60s with COVID-19, enrolled during active disease.

J is TRBJ1-1 and V is TRBV28, with 9 bases aligning to TRBD1. The CDR3 totals 15 residues. Trimming removed 7 bases from V and 6 bases from J; junction bases left unmatched: 12. Germline CDR1 reads MDHEN; CDR2 reads SYDVKM. DNA for the CDR3: TGTGCCAGCAAAATACAGGGGGCAGGAAGGTCTGAAGCTTTCTTT. Protein sequence: CASKIQGAGRSEAFF.

In its sample, this clone was seen once. V is TRBV6-1 and J is TRBJ2-1; TRBD2 matches 12 bases. Germline-derived CDR1 and CDR2 are MNHNS and SASEGT. The V and J ends lost 0 bases and 5 bases, in that order; junction bases with no gene match: 8. This CDR3 is built from 18 residues. CDR3 DNA sequence: TGTGCCAGCAGTGAAGCGCTAGGACTAGCGGGAAGGGACAATGAGCAGTTCTTC. Translation: CASSEALGLAGRDNEQFF.

The CDR3 nucleotides are TGTGCCAGCAGACTGACCGCGGTGAACACTGAAGCTTTCTTT. Protein product: CASRLTAVNTEAFF. The chain employs TRBV6-5 and TRBJ1-1; D not certain. The germline CDR1 and CDR2 sequences are MNHEY and SVGAGI. V was clipped by 6 bases and J by 0 bases, with 11 bases between them. CDR3 length equals 14 residues.

The chain joins TRBV28 to TRBJ1-1, with D tentatively TRBD1 (6 bases). This CDR3 is 15 amino acids long. The V gene lost 5 bases and the J gene lost 6 bases, with 19 bases spanning the gap. Germline CDR1 and CDR2: MDHEN and SYDVKM. The CDR3 DNA is TGTGCCAGCAGTCCCTCCGCTACAGGGAGGGCTGAAGCTTTCTTT. It translates to CASSPSATGRAEAFF. Full variable domain (outside the CDR3, taken from reference TRBV28 and TRBJ1-1): DVKVTQSSRYLVKRTGEKVFLECVQDMDHENMFWYRQDPGLGLRLIYFSYDVKMKEKGDIPEGYSVSREKKERFSLILESASTNQTSMYLCASSPSATGRAEAFFGQGTRLTVV.

The table lists this clone with a few counts. CDR3 DNA: TGTGCCAGCAGCTTAGACAGGGGCGAGCAGTACTTC. This encodes CASSLDRGEQYF. This chain uses TRBV7-6 with TRBJ2-7, with TRBD1 matching 7 bases. V lost 1 base, J lost 6 bases, and 0 bases stayed unmatched. The CDR3 has 12 amino acids. Germline V gene sequence: CDR1 SGHVS, CDR2 FNYEAQ.

The genes are TRBV28 and TRBJ1-1; D not resolved. V dropped 3 bases and J dropped 1 base, with 9 bases sitting between them. The CDR3 extends over 14 amino acids. Germline V lookup: CDR1 MDHEN, CDR2 SYDVKM. This CDR3 is CASSFGRPNTEAFF. CDR3 DNA sequence: TGTGCCAGCAGTTTCGGGAGGCCGAACACTGAAGCTTTCTTT. Supplemented by reference TRBV28 and TRBJ1-1, the full variable domain reads DVKVTQSSRYLVKRTGEKVFLECVQDMDHENMFWYRQDPGLGLRLIYFSYDVKMKEKGDIPEGYSVSREKKERFSLILESASTNQTSMYLCASSFGRPNTEAFFGQGTRLTVV.

The V gene is TRBV3-1 (or the pseudogene TRBV3-2), the J gene TRBJ1-1; the D is unclear. The V end lost 4 bases, the J end lost 1 base, and 13 bases lay between the germline ends. Per the germline V gene, CDR1 is LGHDT and CDR2 is YNNKEL (reference sequence). There are 15 residues in the CDR3. The CDR3 here is CASSPLQSANTEAFF. CDR3 nucleotides: TGTGCCAGCAGCCCATTACAGTCTGCGAACACTGAAGCTTTCTTT.

This sequence joins TRBV19 and TRBJ1-1; 7 bases align to TRBD1. Germline V gives CDR1 LNHDA, CDR2 SQIVND (reference sequence). There are 16 residues in the CDR3. V was clipped by 1 base and J by 7 bases; unmatched bases: 12. CDR3 sequence: CASSIGRGRVFSEAFF. The CDR3 coding sequence is TGTGCCAGTAGTATAGGGAGGGGGCGCGTGTTCAGTGAAGCTTTCTTT.